A single TCR beta chain is shown here with its context. This clonotype was counted at least ten times. The specificity of this receptor is unknown. No much larger clonotype is one base removed from it; base qualities were not supplied. This sample is part of a study of CD8 T cells in ankylosing spondylitis (TCRdb year 2017). In terms of the full investigation: To find TCR variants linked to disease, the study profiled T cell receptor beta repertoires in ankylosing spondylitis patients and healthy donors. In total, the full study cohort was made up of 95 to 110 healthy donors and some 26 ankylosing spondylitis patients. Peripheral blood was sampled, and synovial fluid was also collected from ankylosing spondylitis patients. Study-level results and caveats: The disease-linked clones were reported as significantly enriched in matched synovial fluid samples from ankylosing spondylitis patients. A CD8+ phenotype was shown by the disease-linked clones, which were found at relatively low frequencies in peripheral blood. Some of the motif variants had been reported before in the synovial fluid and blood of reactive arthritis patients, a finding that suggests common disease-initiation mechanisms. A TCR beta motif of about 8 highly homologous amino acid variants appeared characteristic of blood from ankylosing spondylitis patients.

Sequencing instrument: Illumina HiSeq 2500. TCR beta libraries were prepared by quantitative 5'-RACE with molecular barcodes. On the study's bioinformatics: To identify disease-linked TCR variants, a new computational method was used, one built on a probabilistic model of VDJ rearrangement. Through fastp at Q25 and MiXCR, TCRdb rebuilt clones from the public reads, retaining in-frame beta chains. Each record represents a unique CDR3 protein, reported with the most common genes and DNA among its rows. TCRdb, not the original authors, processed these V and J calls. Present in this sample are roughly 120,000 distinct CDR3 sequences, roughly 7.3% of which were seen just once. The ten top clones hold 12% of the sample. The specimen was blood, either unsorted or a sorted T cell fraction (not recorded which). This receptor was identified in a male donor with ankylosing spondylitis or in good health (not recorded which).

The nucleotide sequence is TGTGCCAGCAGCTCGACTGGGTACTACACCGGGGAGCTGTTTTTT. This is translated as CASSSTGYYTGELFF. Recombination joined TRBV5-5 with TRBJ2-2, with the D segment identity uncertain. CDR1 and CDR2 are drawn from the germline V gene (reference sequence): SGHKS, YYEKEE. Taken from cysteine to phenylalanine, the CDR3 has 15 residues. Here the CDR3 DNA is all that survives: 45 bases in frame from base 1. V is pared back by 3 bases and J by 3 bases, with 12 bases lying between the germline termini.